These 21 T cell receptor beta chains were all obtained from the same sample, sequenced in a study of cytomegalovirus exposure and HLA in healthy donors. The PCR employed 60 Vbeta primers together with 13 Jbeta primers. Sequencing used immunoSEQ multiplex PCR; TCRdb keeps in-frame clones, though not all of them. The data hold some 150,000 clones, with about 77% observed a single time. The specimen sequenced was PBMCs. The receptor source for this set is a woman in her 40s in good health and CMV-seronegative.

The rearrangement joins TRBV27 to TRBJ2-7, with TRBD1 matching 8 bases. In germline, CDR1 is MNHEY, CDR2 SMNVEV (reference sequence). The CDR3 sequence is 16 residues long. Trimming at V came to 4 bases and at J to 3 bases, leaving 11 bases not matched to a gene. The CDR3 DNA reads as TGTGCCAGCAGTTCCGCTACCGGGACAGGCCGCTACGAGCAGTACTTC. Encoded protein: CASSSATGTGRYEQYF.

This rearrangement joins TRBV27 to TRBJ1-3; no reliable D call. This CDR3 region has 15 residues. Trimming left V 6 bases short and J 0 bases short, with 12 bases between. The germline V gene has CDR1 MNHEY and CDR2 SMNVEV (reference sequence). The CDR3 loop is CASSPDGNSGNTIYF. Written as DNA, the CDR3 is TGTGCCAGCAGCCCCGACGGGAACTCTGGAAACACCATATATTTT.

The chain employs TRBV5-6 and TRBJ1-1; D is undetermined. This CDR3 is 13 amino acids long. CDR1 and CDR2 from the germline V gene are SGHDT and YYEEEE. Trimming removed 2 bases at V and 2 bases at J, with 7 bases between. CDR3 protein: CASSLAVNTEAFF. As DNA, the CDR3 is TGTGCCAGCAGCTTAGCGGTTAACACTGAAGCTTTCTTT.

The V call is TRBV5-1, the J call TRBJ1-1, with TRBD1 identical over 9 bases. The CDR3 has 15 residues. V was clipped by 2 bases and J by 1 base; unmatched bases: 3. Germline assignment: CDR1 SGHRS and CDR2 YFSETQ. The CDR3 DNA is TGCGCCAGCAGCTTACAGACAGGGGGGAACACTGAAGCTTTCTTT. Translation gives CASSLQTGGNTEAFF.

This chain uses TRBV7-2 with TRBJ1-1, with a tentative D call TRBD1 (5 bases). The CDR3 loop spans 13 amino acids. Trimming took off 7 bases at V and 5 bases at J, with 14 bases between the two ends. Per the germline V gene, CDR1 is SGHTA and CDR2 is FQGNSA. For the CDR3, the DNA is TGTGCCAGCACATGGGGGGGTGCGACTGAAGCTTTCTTT. Translating gives CASTWGGATEAFF.

The rearrangement uses TRBV6-1 and TRBJ2-3; 13 nucleotides match TRBD2. Germline CDR1 MNHNS, CDR2 SASEGT. Trimming cost V 3 bases and J 2 bases; bases outside gene matches: 5. CDR3 length: 17 amino acids. CDR3: CASSDHGTSGNTDTQYF. CDR3 sequence (DNA): TGTGCCAGCAGTGACCACGGGACTAGCGGGAACACAGATACGCAGTATTTT.

The rearrangement uses TRBV6-4 and TRBJ1-6, with 7 bases aligning to TRBD1. The J segment lost 0 bases and the V segment lost 6 bases, leaving 2 bases of the junction unmatched. There are 15 residues in the CDR3. Per germline, CDR1 MRHNA and CDR2 SNTAGT. The CDR3 region is CASRGDSSYNSPLHF. The DNA for the CDR3 is TGTGCCAGCAGGGGGGACAGCTCCTATAATTCACCCCTCCACTTT.

The chain links TRBV5-4 to TRBJ2-2; D is perhaps TRBD2 (6 bases). The CDR3 contains 16 residues. The germline V gene has CDR1 SGHNT and CDR2 YYREEE (reference sequence). Trimming removed 3 bases at V and 2 bases at J, with 14 bases between. The CDR3 reads CASSSGGAGNTGELFF. The CDR3, as DNA: TGTGCCAGCAGCTCGGGCGGGGCAGGCAACACCGGGGAGCTGTTTTTT. The full variable domain, its missing parts supplied by reference TRBV5-4 and TRBJ2-2, is ETGVTQSPTHLIKTRGQQVTLRCSSQSGHNTVSWYQQALGQGPQFIFQYYREEENGRGNFPPRFSGLQFPNYSSELNVNALELDDSALYLCASSSGGAGNTGELFFGEGSRLTVL.

The chain recombines TRBV30 with TRBJ1-6, with D possibly TRBD1 on 6 matching bases. Trimming removed 0 bases from V and 8 bases from J, with 14 bases in between. The germline gives CDR1 GTSNPN, CDR2 SVGIG (reference sequence). The CDR3 runs 15 residues. CDR3 protein: CAWSVPWGRHSPLHF. The CDR3 DNA is TGTGCCTGGAGTGTTCCATGGGGGCGCCATTCACCCCTCCACTTT.

The chain carries TRBV7-3 and TRBJ2-1, with D possibly being TRBD2 (6 bases). V lost 5 bases to trimming and J lost 0 bases, with 17 bases between them. Germline V lookup: CDR1 SGHTA, CDR2 FQGTGA. The CDR3 spans 17 residues. For the CDR3, the DNA is TGTGCCAGCAGCCCTACGGGACTTTTGAGCTCCTACAATGAGCAGTTCTTC. This gives the protein CASSPTGLLSSYNEQFF.

The chain carries TRBV25-1 and TRBJ1-1, with a possible D match to TRBD1 (5 bases). Germline CDR1 MGHDK, CDR2 SYGVNS. V lost 4 bases and J lost 5, with 23 bases in between. The CDR3 spans 17 residues. The CDR3 reads CASSVPPPGSRWTEAFF. CDR3 coding DNA: TGTGCCAGCAGTGTTCCGCCGCCAGGGTCGAGGTGGACTGAAGCTTTCTTT.

The chain uses TRBV7-2 and TRBJ1-1; a weak D match, TRBD1 (6 bases). Trimming removed 2 bases from V and 2 bases from J, with 9 bases in between. The CDR3 sequence is 14 residues long. CDR1 SGHTA and CDR2 FQGNSA come from the germline V gene. As DNA, the CDR3 is TGTGCCAGCAGCTTAAGGGGGATCAACACTGAAGCTTTCTTT. Translated, it gives CASSLRGINTEAFF.

There are a few counts of this clone. V gene TRBV7-2 combines with J gene TRBJ1-5, with D uncertain. The V end was cut by 6 bases, the J end by 6 bases, with 15 bases between. Germline V gives CDR1 SGHTA, CDR2 FQGNSA. The CDR3 has 14 residues. The CDR3 spells CASSTRVVGQPQHF. CDR3 nucleotide sequence: TGTGCCAGCAGTACCCGGGTGGTCGGTCAGCCCCAGCATTTT.

Only a few counts were recorded for this clone. The chain is built from TRBV5-6 and TRBJ2-1; D might be TRBD2 (6 bases). The CDR3 extends over 14 amino acids. Trimming took 4 bases from V and 9 from J, leaving 17 bases between them. From germline, CDR1 is SGHDT and CDR2 YYEEEE. The CDR3 is CASSLRGTDVEQFF. The CDR3 DNA follows: TGTGCCAGCAGCCTTCGGGGGACCGACGTTGAGCAGTTCTTC. Using reference TRBV5-6 and TRBJ2-1 for the parts outside the CDR3, the full variable domain is DAGVTQSPTHLIKTRGQQVTLRCSPKSGHDTVSWYQQALGQGPQFIFQYYEEEERQRGNFPDRFSGHQFPNYSSELNVNALLLGDSALYLCASSLRGTDVEQFFGPGTRLTVL.

This sequence joins TRBV14 and TRBJ2-5; 7 bases fit TRBD2. The J call could be wrong; TRBJ2-7 is a better fit for the DNA end. This CDR3 is 15 amino acids long. Germline lookup yields CDR1 SGHDN and CDR2 FVKESK. CDR3 DNA sequence: TGTGCCAGCAGCCAGGAGTACGGGGGGTTCTACGAGCAGTACTTC. Translation: CASSQEYGGFYEQYF.

The chain combines TRBV6-6 with TRBJ2-3, with 10 positions matching TRBD2. CDR1 is MNHNY and CDR2 is SVGAGI in the germline V gene (reference sequence). V lost 2 bases and J lost 4; bases outside the gene matches: 6. CDR3 length equals 16 residues. The CDR3 DNA is TGTGCCAGCAGTTACGACGGGAGCGGGGGGGCAGATACGCAGTATTTT. Residues: CASSYDGSGGADTQYF.

The chain has TRBV6-5 and TRBJ1-2; tentatively, D is TRBD1 (5 bases). Trimming left V 5 bases short and J 8 bases short, with 18 bases between. The germline CDR1 and CDR2 sequences are MNHEY and SVGAGI. The CDR3 spans 14 residues. For the CDR3, the DNA is TGTGCCAGCAGTCCCCCCCAAGGGGCAGGGGGCTACACCTTC. Translation: CASSPPQGAGGYTF.

This clone was counted a single time. V and J are TRBV7-9 and TRBJ1-5; possibly TRBD1 for D (5 bases). The V end was cut by 5 bases, the J end by 10 bases, with 18 bases between. The CDR3 contains 14 residues. Germline-derived CDR1 and CDR2 are SEHNR and FQNEAQ (reference sequence). For the CDR3, the DNA is TGTGCCAGCAGCCGTATAATAGGGGAGGGACCCCAGCATTTT. Its protein is CASSRIIGEGPQHF.

There are a few counts of this clone. V and J are TRBV5-1 and TRBJ1-1; D gene unclear. Trimming cost V 0 bases and J 11 bases, with 11 bases left between them. Germline V lookup: CDR1 SGHRS, CDR2 YFSETQ. CDR3 length: 12 amino acids. CDR3: CASSLGAGEAFF. For the CDR3, the DNA is TGCGCCAGCAGCTTGGGCGCTGGGGAGGCTTTCTTT.

This chain uses TRBV14 with TRBJ2-1; no reliable D call. Trimming stripped 1 base from V and 7 bases from J, with 11 bases between. Germline V gene lookup returns CDR1 SGHDN and CDR2 FVKESK. The CDR3 spans 14 residues. In nucleotides, the CDR3 is TGTGCCAGCAGCCAAGTACAGATCTGGAATGAGCAGTTCTTC. Amino acids: CASSQVQIWNEQFF.

The V and J genes are TRBV7-2 and TRBJ1-5; 7 bases map to TRBD1. The germline gives CDR1 SGHTA, CDR2 FQGNSA. The CDR3 is 15 residues long. J was trimmed by 6 bases and V by 4 bases; bases with no gene match: 9. In DNA form, the CDR3 reads TGTGCCAGCAGCTCACCGGGACACAGGGGTCAGCCCCAGCATTTT. Amino acids: CASSSPGHRGQPQHF.